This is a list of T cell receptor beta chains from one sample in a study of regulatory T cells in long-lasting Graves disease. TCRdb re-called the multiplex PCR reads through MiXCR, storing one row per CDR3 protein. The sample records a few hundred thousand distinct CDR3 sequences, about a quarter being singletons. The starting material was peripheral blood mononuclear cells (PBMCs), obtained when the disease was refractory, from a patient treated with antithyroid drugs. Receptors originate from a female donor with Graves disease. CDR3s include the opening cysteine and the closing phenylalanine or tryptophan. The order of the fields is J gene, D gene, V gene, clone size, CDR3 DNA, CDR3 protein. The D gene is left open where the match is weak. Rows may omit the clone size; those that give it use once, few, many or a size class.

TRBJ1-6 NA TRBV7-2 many TGTGCCAGCAGCTTAGGTGACTCACCCCTCCACTTT CASSLGDSPLHF
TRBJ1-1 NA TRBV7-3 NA TGTGCCAGCAGCAGCAGACAGGTGGAGACTGAAGCTTTCTTT CASSSRQVETEAFF
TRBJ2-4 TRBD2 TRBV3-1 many TGTGCCAGCGGACGCGGGGGAGAAGAAAACATTCAGTACTTC CASGRGGEENIQYF
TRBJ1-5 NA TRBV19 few TGTGCCAGTAGTATTGACCCCCTTTCCCGGGCCTCAAATCAGCCCCAGCATTTT CASSIDPLSRASNQPQHF
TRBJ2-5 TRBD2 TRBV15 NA TGTGCCACCAGAGGAGCGGGAAGGAAAGAGACCCAGTACTTC CATRGAGRKETQYF
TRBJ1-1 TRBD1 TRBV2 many TGTGCCAGCAGTGCGACAGGGGGTATGTTCGCTGAAGCTTTCTTT CASSATGGMFAEAFF
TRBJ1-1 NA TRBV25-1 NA TGTGCCAGCAGTGATTTTGGTAGGACTGAAGCTTTCTTT CASSDFGRTEAFF
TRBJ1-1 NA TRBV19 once TGTGCCAGTACCAGGGACACTGAAGCTTTCTTT CASTRDTEAFF
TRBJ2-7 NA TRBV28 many TGTGCCAGCAGACCCCCCCGCCGGGCCTACGAGCAGTACTTC CASRPPRRAYEQYF
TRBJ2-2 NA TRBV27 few TGTGCCAGCAAAGTGCGGGCCCGGGCCGGGGAGCTGTTTTTT CASKVRARAGELFF